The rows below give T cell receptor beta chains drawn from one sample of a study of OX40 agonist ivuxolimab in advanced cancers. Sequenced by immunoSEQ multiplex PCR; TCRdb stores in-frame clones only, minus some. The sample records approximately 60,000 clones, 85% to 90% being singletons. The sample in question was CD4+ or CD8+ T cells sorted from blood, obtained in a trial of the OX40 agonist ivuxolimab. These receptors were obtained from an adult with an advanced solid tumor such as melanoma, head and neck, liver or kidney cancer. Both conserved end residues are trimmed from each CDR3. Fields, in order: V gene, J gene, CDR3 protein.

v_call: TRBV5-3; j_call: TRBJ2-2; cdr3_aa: ARSPLRVDTGELF
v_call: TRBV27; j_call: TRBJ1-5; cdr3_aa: ASSFDSNQPQH
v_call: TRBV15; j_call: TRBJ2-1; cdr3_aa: ATSRVATYNEQF
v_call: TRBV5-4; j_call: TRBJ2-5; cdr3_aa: ASSPPGQGLETQY
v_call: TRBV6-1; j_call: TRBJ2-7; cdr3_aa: ASSLRSGVLWEQY
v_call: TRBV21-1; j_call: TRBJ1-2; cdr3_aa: AREPGANYGYT
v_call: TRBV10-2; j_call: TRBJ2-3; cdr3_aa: ASSPPRGVQDTQY
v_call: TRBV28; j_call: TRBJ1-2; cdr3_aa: ASLDRTNYGYT
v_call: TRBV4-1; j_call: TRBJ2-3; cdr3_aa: ASSQLGTGEADTQY
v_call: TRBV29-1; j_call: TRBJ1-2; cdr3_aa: SVPGGAANYGYT
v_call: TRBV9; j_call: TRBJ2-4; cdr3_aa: ASSVDGTENIQY
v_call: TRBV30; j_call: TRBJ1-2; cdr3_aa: ACDRELDGYT
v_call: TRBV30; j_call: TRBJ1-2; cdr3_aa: AWSGEGQHYGYT
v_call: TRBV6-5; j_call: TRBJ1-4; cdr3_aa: ASGQRTGLQKLF
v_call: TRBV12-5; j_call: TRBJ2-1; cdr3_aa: ASGLGTEQF
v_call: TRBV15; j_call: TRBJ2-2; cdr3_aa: ATSKGGWELF
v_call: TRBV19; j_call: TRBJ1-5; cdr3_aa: ASTPVSVDSNQPQH
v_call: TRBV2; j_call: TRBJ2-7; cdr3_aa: ASMGVGEQY
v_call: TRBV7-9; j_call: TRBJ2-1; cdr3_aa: ATIGAWEDGEQF
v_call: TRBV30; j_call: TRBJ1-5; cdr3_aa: AISPGQGYNQPQH
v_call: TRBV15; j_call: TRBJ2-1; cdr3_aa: ATRVLEDQNNEQF
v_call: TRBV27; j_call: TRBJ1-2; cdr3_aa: ATRPGTGVGSGYGYT
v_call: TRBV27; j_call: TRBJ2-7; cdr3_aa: ASGSSYEQY
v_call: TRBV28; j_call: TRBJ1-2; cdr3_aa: ASSFHPRTRATYGYT
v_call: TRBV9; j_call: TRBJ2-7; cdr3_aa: ASSVGGTGVAYEQY
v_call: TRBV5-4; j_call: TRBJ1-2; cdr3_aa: ASSLGGTYGYT
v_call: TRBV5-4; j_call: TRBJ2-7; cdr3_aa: ASSLVGTPYEQY
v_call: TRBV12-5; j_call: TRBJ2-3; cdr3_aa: ASGHGSSTDTQY
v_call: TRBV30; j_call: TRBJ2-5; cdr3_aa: ARSGGGRETQY
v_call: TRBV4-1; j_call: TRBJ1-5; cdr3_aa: ASSQDPDRGLQPQH
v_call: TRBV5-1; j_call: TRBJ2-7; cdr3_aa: ASSGQGVSYEQY
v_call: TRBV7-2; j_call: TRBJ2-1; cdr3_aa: ASSFGLAGTYNEQF
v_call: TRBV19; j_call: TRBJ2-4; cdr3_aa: ASSMKPWGDIQY
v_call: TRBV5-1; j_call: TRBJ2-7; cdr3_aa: ASSLASPSYEQY
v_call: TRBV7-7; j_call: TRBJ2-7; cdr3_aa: ASSPGWGQDYEQY
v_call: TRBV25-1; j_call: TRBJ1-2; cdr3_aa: ASSELIGTGSGYT
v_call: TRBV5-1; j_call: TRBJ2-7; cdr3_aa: ASSLVEVRDYEQY
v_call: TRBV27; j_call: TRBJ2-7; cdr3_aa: ASNSHSYERQY
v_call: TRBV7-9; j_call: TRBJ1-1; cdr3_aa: ASRPTLGNTEAF
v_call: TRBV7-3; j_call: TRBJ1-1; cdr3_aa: ASSLGTGSTEAF
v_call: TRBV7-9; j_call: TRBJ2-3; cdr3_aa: ASTPLGADTQY
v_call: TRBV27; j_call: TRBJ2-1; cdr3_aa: ASSLGRSFLGNEQF
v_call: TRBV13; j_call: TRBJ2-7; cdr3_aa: ASSLGVPNYEQY
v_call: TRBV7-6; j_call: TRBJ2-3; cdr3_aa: ASSLRASHVGTQY
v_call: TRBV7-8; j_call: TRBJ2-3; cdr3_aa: ASSLVNYPSTDTQY
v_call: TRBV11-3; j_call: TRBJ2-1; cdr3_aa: ASSSGLASYNEQF
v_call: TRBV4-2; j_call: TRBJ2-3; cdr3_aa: ASSPRRGGSTDTQY
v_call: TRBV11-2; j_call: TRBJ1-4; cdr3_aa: ASSPETGAINEKLF
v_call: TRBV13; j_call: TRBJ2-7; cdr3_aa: ASSTSPGGLAEQY
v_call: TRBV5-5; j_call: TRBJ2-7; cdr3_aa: ASSFTGPPYEQY
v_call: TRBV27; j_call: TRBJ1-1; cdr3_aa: ASSLRGQSEAF
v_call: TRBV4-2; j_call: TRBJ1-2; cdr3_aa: ASSQEASGRYGYT
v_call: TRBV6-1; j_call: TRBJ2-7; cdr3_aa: ASSEAGVDSFYEQY
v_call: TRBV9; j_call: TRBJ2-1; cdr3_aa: ASSVGGPPNEQF
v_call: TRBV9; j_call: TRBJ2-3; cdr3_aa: ASSANRPSTDTQY
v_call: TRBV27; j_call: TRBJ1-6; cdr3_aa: ASSFTVYNSPLH
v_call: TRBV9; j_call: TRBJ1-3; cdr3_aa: ASSVDRENYSGNTIY
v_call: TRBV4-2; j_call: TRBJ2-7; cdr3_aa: ASSQVAGAHEQY
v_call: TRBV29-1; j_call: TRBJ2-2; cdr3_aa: SATTGNGELF